These 14 T cell receptor beta chains were all obtained from the same sample, sequenced in a study of regulatory T cells in long-lasting Graves disease. Time point reported: persistent/refractory GD, antithyroid drugs over 5 years with positive TRAb. The TCR library used RNA extracted from PBMCs. With iRepertoire HTBI primers and Arm-PCR of CDR3 regions, TCR beta libraries were built. TCRdb itself ran the multiplex PCR reads through MiXCR, one entry per CDR3 protein. The sample includes 390,000 or so distinct CDR3 sequences, around 23% of them seen just once. Sample: peripheral blood mononuclear cells (PBMCs), taken when the disease was refractory, from a patient treated with antithyroid drugs. The receptors here all came from a woman in her thirties or forties with Graves disease.

This chain joins TRBV27 and TRBJ2-7, with 12 bases aligning to TRBD2. The germline V gene encodes CDR1 MNHEY and CDR2 SMNVEV (reference sequence). After removal of 4 bases from V and 1 base from J, the junction contained 11 bases not matched to a gene. The CDR3 is made up of 18 amino acids. CDR3 sequence reads: CASSSEAGGLAGSYEQYF. The CDR3 DNA reads as TGTGCCAGCAGTTCCGAGGCGGGGGGACTAGCGGGTTCCTACGAGCAGTACTTC.

On this clonotype itself: A read error is possible here, since a much larger clone lies one base away. The chain is built from TRBV10-3 and TRBJ2-2, with D maybe TRBD1 (6 bases). The CDR3 consists of 16 residues. V lost 4 bases and J 4 bases, leaving 16 bases between the germline ends. The germline V gene has CDR1 ENHRY and CDR2 SYGVKD. The CDR3, as DNA: TGTGCCATCAGTGCGGGACGCACAGGGCGCACCGGGGAGCTGTTTTTT. Protein: CAISAGRTGRTGELFF.

This clonotype has only a few counts. The rearrangement joins TRBV9 to TRBJ1-5, with D maybe TRBD1 (6 bases). This CDR3 is 15 amino acids long. Germline CDR1 and CDR2: SGDLS and YYNGEE. Trimming shortened V by 2 bases and J by 0 bases, and 9 bases separated the two germline ends. The CDR3 DNA sequence: TGTGCCAGCAGCGTGGACAGTTATAGCAATCAGCCCCAGCATTTT. This gives the protein CASSVDSYSNQPQHF.

This clonotype was observed a few times. V usage is TRBV11-2 and J usage is TRBJ2-2; D not resolved. The CDR3 has 15 residues. V was clipped by 5 bases and J by 1 base, with 11 bases between them. CDR1 SGHAT and CDR2 FQNNGV come from the germline V gene. The CDR3 DNA follows: TGTGCCAGCAGCCCTATAGAAGGGAACACCGGGGAGCTGTTTTTT. Its translation is CASSPIEGNTGELFF.

On this clonotype: It is likely a read error, because the conserved phenylalanine at the end of the CDR3 is missing. The chain is built from TRBV10-3 and TRBJ1-2; D is undetermined. V lost 10 bases and J lost 2, with 20 bases in between. CDR3 length: 15 residues. CDR1 ENHRY and CDR2 SYGVKD come from the germline V gene. The CDR3 bases are TGTGCCACTAAAAGGACGGCCTCTCCAAACTATGGCTACACCATC. Amino acids: CATKRTASPNYGYTI.

This clonotype has just a few counts. The rearrangement links TRBV6-9 to TRBJ2-7; 11 bases match TRBD1. With 3 bases clipped from V and 3 bases from J, the junction kept 4 bases outside the gene matches. The V gene's germline CDR1 is MNHGY and CDR2 SVAAGI. The CDR3 contains 15 residues. Here the CDR3 DNA reads TGTGCCAGCAGTTACTCCGGGACAGGGGGCTACGAGCAGTACTTC. This encodes CASSYSGTGGYEQYF.

J is TRBJ1-5 and V is TRBV25-1; D gene ambiguous. The V gene lost 4 bases and the J gene lost 4 bases, with 11 bases spanning the gap. Germline V gene sequence: CDR1 MGHDK, CDR2 SYGVNS. This CDR3 contains 14 residues. CDR3 amino acids: CASSAYGVNQPQHF. DNA for the CDR3: TGTGCCAGCAGTGCTTACGGTGTTAATCAGCCCCAGCATTTT.

This clonotype was seen a handful of times. CDR3 coding DNA: TGTGCCAGCAGCTTGGGGGTTGGAGATACGCAGTATTTT. As protein: CASSLGVGDTQYF. This rearrangement joins TRBV11-2 to TRBJ2-3; D possibly matches TRBD1 or TRBD2 (5 bases each). Germline V gene lookup returns CDR1 SGHAT and CDR2 FQNNGV. The V gene lost 3 bases and the J gene lost 5 bases, with 9 bases spanning the gap. The CDR3 is 13 residues long.

This clonotype was observed a few times. The chain couples TRBV25-1 to TRBJ2-1; the match to TRBD1 covers 7 bases. Trimming at V came to 6 bases and at J to 5 bases, leaving 7 bases not matched to a gene. The CDR3 loop spans 14 amino acids. Germline CDR1 and CDR2: MGHDK and SYGVNS. In DNA form, the CDR3 reads TGTGCCAGCAGCATACCGGGACAGAACAATGAGCAGTTCTTC. This sequence encodes CASSIPGQNNEQFF.

This clonotype was detected only a few times. The chain combines TRBV20-1 with TRBJ2-1; 11 positions match TRBD2. Per germline, CDR1 DFQATT and CDR2 SNEGSKA (reference sequence). This CDR3 spans 16 amino acids. Trimming removed 3 bases from V and 0 bases from J; junction bases left unmatched: 4. In DNA form, the CDR3 reads TGCAGTGCTAGGACTAGCGGGGATTTCTCCTACAATGAGCAGTTCTTC. This translates into CSARTSGDFSYNEQFF.

This clonotype has a handful of counts. V and J are TRBV5-1 and TRBJ2-7, with no clear D. Trimming took 1 base from V and 5 from J, leaving 10 bases between them. Germline V gene sequence: CDR1 SGHRS, CDR2 YFSETQ. The CDR3 runs to 13 residues. CDR3 in amino acids: CASSLSQSNEQYF. The CDR3 nucleotides are TGCGCCAGCAGCTTGTCACAATCCAACGAGCAGTACTTC.

A note on this clonotype: A much bigger clone sits one base away, suggesting this may be a read error. This CDR3 fails to terminate in the conserved phenylalanine or tryptophan, so it likely reflects a read error. The chain recombines TRBV6-4 with TRBJ1-6; D ambiguous. The CDR3 is 13 amino acids. CDR1 is MRHNA, CDR2 SNTAGT, per germline. The ends were cut back, 5 bases at V and 7 bases at J, with 9 bases in the middle. The CDR3 spells CASSFQLNSPLHL. In nucleotides, the CDR3 is TGTGCCAGCAGTTTTCAGCTCAATTCACCCCTCCACCTT.

The sample holds many counts of this clonotype. The gene calls are TRBV7-9 and TRBJ2-5; the D gene could be TRBD1 or TRBD2 (5 bases each). The CDR3 is 13 residues long. V was cut by 8 bases and J by 3 bases, with 13 bases left in between. The germline V gene has CDR1 SEHNR and CDR2 FQNEAQ (reference sequence). The CDR3 region has the DNA TGTGCCAGCGGGACGGCGAGTGAAGAGACCCAGTACTTC. It encodes CASGTASEETQYF.

At least ten counts were recorded for this clonotype. V usage is TRBV6-1 and J usage is TRBJ1-2; TRBD1 matches 9 bases. Looked up from germline, CDR1 is MNHNS and CDR2 is SASEGT. V was pared by 5 bases and J by 5 bases, with 9 bases of the junction left unmatched. This CDR3 spans 15 amino acids. CDR3 protein: CASSRADRGLYGYTF. Written as DNA, the CDR3 is TGTGCCAGCAGTCGAGCGGACAGGGGTCTGTATGGCTACACCTTC.